The 29 T cell receptor beta chains presented below share a single source sample, sequenced in a study of T cells after yellow fever vaccination. Each CDR3 protein is one row after TCRdb ran MiXCR on the 5' RACE reads. The sample contains hundreds of thousands of distinct CDR3 sequences, about 19% of which appear only once. The sequenced sample was PBMCs, obtained before the yellow fever booster vaccination. These receptor sequences come from a man between 18 and 29 years old who received the YFV17D yellow fever vaccine.

The chain has TRBV20-1 and TRBJ1-2; D unclear. Germline lookup yields CDR1 DFQATT and CDR2 SNEGSKA (reference sequence). The CDR3 is made up of 13 amino acids. V gave up 3 bases and J gave up 0 bases, with 8 bases separating them. CDR3 sequence: CSARAYPNYGYTF. CDR3 coding DNA: TGCAGTGCTAGGGCCTACCCTAACTATGGCTACACCTTC.

The chain has TRBV6-6 and TRBJ2-4; 12 positions match TRBD1. This CDR3 comprises 17 residues. The V and J ends lost 10 bases and 3 bases, in that order; junction bases with no gene match: 13. From germline, CDR1 is MNHNY and CDR2 SVGAGI (reference sequence). CDR3 loop: CATRDRGLGGVKNIQYF. CDR3 nucleotides: TGTGCCACCCGGGACAGGGGGCTCGGGGGCGTCAAAAACATTCAGTACTTC.

The J gene is TRBJ2-1, the V gene TRBV4-3, with 13 bases identical to TRBD2. The CDR3 has 17 residues. J lost 8 bases, V lost 5 bases, and 12 bases had no gene match. Germline CDR1 LGHNA, CDR2 YSLEER. This chain's CDR3 is CASSYSWTSGGLHEQFF. CDR3 nucleotide sequence: TGCGCCAGCAGCTACTCCTGGACTAGCGGGGGTCTCCATGAGCAGTTCTTC.

V usage is TRBV7-6 and J usage is TRBJ2-5; D is unclear. The CDR3 has 15 amino acids. V was cut by 5 bases and J by 1 base, with 14 bases left in between. The germline CDR1 and CDR2 sequences are SGHVS and FNYEAQ. CDR3 sequence (DNA): TGTGCCAGCAGCACACCCCGTGGCGGCCAAGAGACCCAGTACTTC. The encoded protein is CASSTPRGGQETQYF.

This clonotype was seen at least ten times. The chain has TRBV5-5 and TRBJ1-5; D perhaps matches TRBD1 (5 bases). The CDR3 runs to 14 residues. Per the germline V gene, CDR1 is SGHKS and CDR2 is YYEKEE (reference sequence). Trimming took off 0 bases at V and 5 bases at J, with 9 bases between the two ends. The CDR3 reads CASSLVGGDQPQHF. Written as DNA, the CDR3 is TGTGCCAGCAGCTTGGTCGGGGGGGATCAGCCCCAGCATTTT.

This chain connects TRBV7-9 to TRBJ2-3; the D gene is possibly TRBD1 (6 bases). Between the trimmed V and J ends, which lost 5 bases and 7 bases, there was a span of 19 bases. Germline CDR1 SEHNR, CDR2 FQNEAQ (reference sequence). The CDR3 is 15 amino acids. CDR3 DNA: TGTGCCAGCAGCACAACTATCACAGGGTTCCATACGCAGTATTTT. Encoded protein: CASSTTITGFHTQYF. The entire variable domain, with the rest obtained from reference TRBV7-9 and TRBJ2-3, is as follows: DTGVSQNPRHKITKRGQNVTFRCDPISEHNRLYWYRQTLGQGPEFLTYFQNEAQLEKSRLLSDRFSAERPKGSFSTLEIQRTEQGDSAMYLCASSTTITGFHTQYFGPGTRLTVL.

The chain has TRBV28 and TRBJ1-2, with a possible D match to TRBD1 (5 bases). CDR1 and CDR2 (germline): MDHEN, SYDVKM. The CDR3 extends over 15 amino acids. V was trimmed by 1 base and J by 4 bases, leaving 13 bases between them. CDR3 sequence: CASSLSGRELYGYTF. For the CDR3, the DNA is TGTGCCAGCAGTTTATCCGGCAGGGAACTCTATGGCTACACCTTC.

The V gene is TRBV12-3 or TRBV12-4, the J gene TRBJ1-1; 11 bases fit TRBD1. The length of the CDR3 is 15 residues. The ends lost 5 bases at V and 5 bases at J; junction bases unmatched: 7. This CDR3 reads CASSRLGTGGTEAFF. The DNA of the CDR3 is TGTGCCAGCAGTAGATTAGGGACAGGGGGGACTGAAGCTTTCTTT.

The rearrangement uses TRBV3-1 and TRBJ1-4, with D tentatively TRBD1 (6 bases). Germline V gene data show CDR1 as LGHDT and CDR2 as YNNKEL (reference sequence). V shed 1 base and J shed 10 bases, with 16 bases lying between them. The CDR3 length is 15 residues. The CDR3 DNA sequence: TGTGCCAGCAGCCAAGGGCAGGGGATTAGTGGAAAACTGTTTTTT. Amino acids: CASSQGQGISGKLFF.

This clonotype was observed a few times. V is TRBV5-1 and J is TRBJ2-1; 16 bases fit TRBD2. The germline V gene has CDR1 SGHRS and CDR2 YFSETQ. The CDR3 sequence is 19 residues long. V was pared by 4 bases and J by 1 base, with 8 bases of the junction left unmatched. The CDR3 DNA follows: TGCGCCAGCAGCAGGGGACTAGCGGGGGGGCCTTCGTCCTACAATGAGCAGTTCTTC. It specifies CASSRGLAGGPSSYNEQFF.

The genes are TRBV11-1 and TRBJ2-2, with TRBD1 identical over 8 bases. With 7 bases clipped from V and 4 bases from J, the junction kept 8 bases outside the gene matches. This CDR3 has 15 amino acids. CDR1 is SGHAT and CDR2 is FQDESV in the germline V gene (reference sequence). CDR3 coding DNA: TGTGCCAGCAACTCCGGGACAGGAGCCACCGGGGAGCTGTTTTTT. Its translation: CASNSGTGATGELFF.

The V and J genes are TRBV18 and TRBJ2-3, with TRBD1 matching 7 bases. V shed 3 bases, J shed 5 bases, and the junction held 5 bases outside the gene matches. The CDR3 extends over 14 amino acids. The germline V gene encodes CDR1 KGHSH and CDR2 LQKENI. Written as DNA, the CDR3 is TGTGCCAGCTCACCCGACAGGGTAGTAGATACGCAGTATTTT. It translates to CASSPDRVVDTQYF.

J is TRBJ2-1 and V is TRBV6-2 or TRBV6-3; D gene unclear. The CDR3 is 15 amino acids. V dropped 6 bases and J dropped 0 bases, with 12 bases sitting between them. In germline, CDR1 is MNHEY, CDR2 SVGEGT. The CDR3 reads CASRKKLSSYNEQFF. For the CDR3, the DNA is TGTGCCAGCAGAAAAAAACTTAGCTCCTACAATGAGCAGTTCTTC.

There are a few counts of this clonotype. This sequence joins TRBV5-1 and TRBJ2-2; D is unresolved. The ends were cut back, 1 base at V and 3 bases at J, with 10 bases in the middle. The CDR3 sequence is 15 residues long. Germline CDR1 SGHRS, CDR2 YFSETQ. The CDR3 region has the DNA TGCGCCAGCAGCTTGCAGCTATCTCACACCGGGGAGCTGTTTTTT. Translating it yields CASSLQLSHTGELFF.

The chain has TRBV6-6 and TRBJ1-4, with 8 bases lining up with TRBD1. Germline CDR1 reads MNHNY; CDR2 reads SVGAGI (reference sequence). CDR3 length: 16 amino acids. J lost 0 bases, V lost 4 bases, and 4 bases had no gene match. The chain's CDR3 is CASSWGQAATNEKLFF. The CDR3 DNA reads as TGTGCCAGCAGTTGGGGACAGGCCGCAACTAATGAAAAACTGTTTTTT.

This clonotype was counted between two and nine times. The chain is built from TRBV4-1 and TRBJ1-2; D uncertain. Germline-derived CDR1 and CDR2 are MGHRA and YSYEKL. Between the trimmed V and J ends, which lost 0 bases and 4 bases, there was a span of 9 bases. The CDR3 covers 14 residues. CDR3: CASSQDAGFYGYTF. In DNA form, the CDR3 reads TGCGCCAGCAGCCAAGATGCGGGATTCTATGGCTACACCTTC.

V usage is TRBV6-5 and J usage is TRBJ2-7; D is unclear. CDR3 length: 13 amino acids. Germline assignment: CDR1 MNHEY and CDR2 SVGAGI. This CDR3 reads CASSYLGWYEEYV. In nucleotides, the CDR3 is TGTGCCAGCAGTTACCTTGGCTGGTACGAGGAGTACGTC.

This clonotype was recorded many times. The chain joins TRBV7-2 to TRBJ2-3; D call uncertain. Between the trimmed V and J ends, which lost 5 bases and 0 bases, there was a span of 9 bases. The CDR3 is 14 amino acids. The V gene's germline CDR1 is SGHTA and CDR2 FQGNSA. The CDR3 protein is CASSPRGSTDTQYF. CDR3 nucleotides: TGTGCCAGCAGCCCCAGAGGAAGCACAGATACGCAGTATTTT.

In DNA, the CDR3 is TGTGCCAGCAGCTTAGTGGGCGCGACAGATACGCAGTATTTT. Translated, it gives CASSLVGATDTQYF. The gene calls are TRBV7-2 and TRBJ2-3, with D uncertain. Trimming pared 1 base from V and 3 bases from J, leaving 8 bases between. The germline V gene has CDR1 SGHTA and CDR2 FQGNSA. The CDR3 is made up of 14 amino acids.

This chain uses TRBV7-3 with TRBJ2-1; D may be TRBD1 or TRBD2 (6 bases each). Per germline, CDR1 SGHTA and CDR2 FQGTGA. V was cut by 2 bases and J by 6 bases, with 11 bases left in between. CDR3 length: 14 amino acids. The CDR3 bases are TGTGCCAGCAGCTTATTGGGGGGCCCCAATGAGCAGTTCTTC. This translates into CASSLLGGPNEQFF.

This rearrangement joins TRBV20-1 to TRBJ2-7; 11 nucleotides match TRBD2. Germline V lookup: CDR1 DFQATT, CDR2 SNEGSKA (reference sequence). The CDR3 totals 15 residues. J gave up 0 bases and V 4 bases, and 5 bases lay outside the gene matches. As DNA, the CDR3 is TGCAGTGCTACATCTAGCGGGGGGACCTCCTACGAGCAGTACTTC. This translates into CSATSSGGTSYEQYF.

The genes are TRBV12-3 or TRBV12-4 and TRBJ1-5, with 7 nucleotides matching TRBD1. This CDR3 comprises 15 residues. Trimming cost V 3 bases and J 5 bases; bases outside gene matches: 7. The CDR3 DNA follows: TGTGCCAGCAGTTTTAGTCGACAGGGCTATCAGCCCCAGCATTTT. It yields the protein CASSFSRQGYQPQHF.

This sequence joins TRBV20-1 and TRBJ1-6, with D unclear. Germline V CDR1 and CDR2: DFQATT, SNEGSKA (reference sequence). This CDR3 has 17 residues. The V and J ends lost 0 bases and 0 bases respectively, with 12 bases between them. The CDR3 loop is CSARDRKVISYNSPLHF. In DNA, the CDR3 is TGCAGTGCTAGAGATCGGAAGGTGATCTCCTATAATTCACCCCTCCACTTT.

This chain connects TRBV6-2 or TRBV6-3 to TRBJ2-3; no clear D. The germline CDR1 and CDR2 sequences are MNHEY and SVGEGT. The germline V and J ends were trimmed by 1 base and 2 bases, with 10 bases remaining between them. This CDR3 is built from 15 residues. CDR3 DNA sequence: TGTGCCAGCAGTTACTTCGCGAGCCTCACAGATACGCAGTATTTT. Residues: CASSYFASLTDTQYF.

There are a few counts of this clonotype. This sequence joins TRBV19 and TRBJ2-1; 9 bases agree with TRBD1. Looked up from germline, CDR1 is LNHDA and CDR2 is SQIVND (reference sequence). This CDR3 comprises 14 residues. Trimming removed 7 bases from V and 2 bases from J; junction bases left unmatched: 3. The CDR3 reads CASTRDRAYNEQFF. In DNA, the CDR3 is TGTGCCAGTACCCGGGACAGGGCCTACAATGAGCAGTTCTTC.

This clonotype was observed a few times. V usage is TRBV20-1 and J usage is TRBJ1-3, with 7 bases aligning to TRBD1. Germline values: CDR1 DFQATT, CDR2 SNEGSKA (reference sequence). Trimming removed 3 bases from V and 4 bases from J; junction bases left unmatched: 12. This CDR3 contains 16 residues. CDR3 in amino acids: CSASGIPGTAGNTIYF. CDR3 nucleotides: TGCAGTGCTAGTGGCATCCCCGGGACAGCCGGAAACACCATATATTTT.

Only a few counts were recorded for this clonotype. The rearrangement joins TRBV10-2 to TRBJ2-5; 7 bases agree with TRBD2. The CDR3 has 18 residues. The V segment lost 5 bases and the J segment 2 bases; nucleotides outside the gene matches: 17. CDR1 is WSHSY and CDR2 is SAAADI in the germline V gene. The CDR3 region is CASSSSGTIGIIQETQYF. The CDR3 DNA sequence: TGCGCCAGCAGTTCATCCGGGACTATCGGGATCATTCAAGAGACCCAGTACTTC.

DNA of the CDR3: TGTGCCAGCAGCTTGACTAGCGGGACCCACAATGAGCAGTTCTTC. Translated: CASSLTSGTHNEQFF. The rearrangement links TRBV5-4 to TRBJ2-1, with TRBD2 identical over 10 bases. With V trimmed by 1 base and J by 5 bases, 3 bases remained unmatched. The CDR3 consists of 15 residues. Looked up from germline, CDR1 is SGHNT and CDR2 is YYREEE (reference sequence).

This clonotype has a handful of counts. The rearrangement uses TRBV19 and TRBJ2-6, with D tentatively TRBD2 (5 bases). This CDR3 has 17 amino acids. Germline V gene data show CDR1 as LNHDA and CDR2 as SQIVND (reference sequence). Trimming removed 4 bases at V and 0 bases at J, with 13 bases between. CDR3 bases: TGTGCCAGTAGTAATTGGGAGCGGAGCTCTGGGGCCAACGTCCTGACTTTC. Protein: CASSNWERSSGANVLTF.